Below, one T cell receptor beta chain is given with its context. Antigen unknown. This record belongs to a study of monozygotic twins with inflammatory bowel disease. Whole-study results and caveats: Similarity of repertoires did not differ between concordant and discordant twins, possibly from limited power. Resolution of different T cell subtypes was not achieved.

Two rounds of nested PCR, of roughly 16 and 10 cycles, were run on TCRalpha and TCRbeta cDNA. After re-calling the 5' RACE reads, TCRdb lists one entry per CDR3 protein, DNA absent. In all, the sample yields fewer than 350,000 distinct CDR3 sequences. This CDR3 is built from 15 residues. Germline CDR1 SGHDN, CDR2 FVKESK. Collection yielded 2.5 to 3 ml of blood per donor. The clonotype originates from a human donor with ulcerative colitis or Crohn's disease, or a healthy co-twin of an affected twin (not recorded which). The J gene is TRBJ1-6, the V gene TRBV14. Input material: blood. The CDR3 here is CASSLHRIPDSPLHF.